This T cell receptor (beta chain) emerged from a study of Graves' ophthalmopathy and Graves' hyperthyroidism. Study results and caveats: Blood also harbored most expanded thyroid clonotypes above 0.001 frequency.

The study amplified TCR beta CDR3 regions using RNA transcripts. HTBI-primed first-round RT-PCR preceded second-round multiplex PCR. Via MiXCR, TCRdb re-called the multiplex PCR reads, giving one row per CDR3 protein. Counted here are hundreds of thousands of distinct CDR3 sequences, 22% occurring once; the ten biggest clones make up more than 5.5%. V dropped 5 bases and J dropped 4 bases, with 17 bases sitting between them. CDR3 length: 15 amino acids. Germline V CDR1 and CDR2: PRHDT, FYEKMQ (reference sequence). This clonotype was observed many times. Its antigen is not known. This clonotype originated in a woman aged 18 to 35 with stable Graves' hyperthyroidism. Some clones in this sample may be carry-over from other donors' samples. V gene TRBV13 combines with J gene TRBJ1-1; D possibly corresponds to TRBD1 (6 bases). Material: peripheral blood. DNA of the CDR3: TGTGCCAGCAGCAAACCGACAGGCTCAGGCACTGAAGCTTTCTTT. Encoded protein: CASSKPTGSGTEAFF.